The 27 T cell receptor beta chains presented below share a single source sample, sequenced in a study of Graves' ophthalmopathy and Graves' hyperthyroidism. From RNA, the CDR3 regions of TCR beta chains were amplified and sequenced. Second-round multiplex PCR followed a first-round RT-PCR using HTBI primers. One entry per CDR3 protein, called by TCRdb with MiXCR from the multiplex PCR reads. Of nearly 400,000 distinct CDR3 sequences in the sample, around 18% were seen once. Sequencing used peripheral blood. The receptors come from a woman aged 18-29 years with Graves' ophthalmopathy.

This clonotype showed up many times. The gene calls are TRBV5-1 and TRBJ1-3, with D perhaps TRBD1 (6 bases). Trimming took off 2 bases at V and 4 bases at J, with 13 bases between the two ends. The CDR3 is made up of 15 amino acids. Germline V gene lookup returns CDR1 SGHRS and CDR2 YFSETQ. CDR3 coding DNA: TGCGCCAGCAGCTTCTCCGGGGGCGCGGGAAACACCATATATTTT. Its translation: CASSFSGGAGNTIYF.

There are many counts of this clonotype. In DNA form, the CDR3 reads TGTGCCTGGAGTGTTGAACGGAGCAATCAGCCCCAGCATTTT. It yields the protein CAWSVERSNQPQHF. J is TRBJ1-5 and V is TRBV30; no definite D call. This CDR3 is 14 amino acids long. Per the germline V gene, CDR1 is GTSNPN and CDR2 is SVGIG (reference sequence). With 0 bases removed from V and 1 base from J, the gap between germline ends came to 7 bases.

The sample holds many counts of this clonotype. The CDR3 loop is CASSGALEQGTATQKAFF. CDR3 DNA sequence: TGTGCCAGCAGTGGCGCTCTAGAACAGGGGACAGCAACTCAGAAAGCTTTCTTT. The V and J genes are TRBV6-1 and TRBJ1-1; TRBD1 aligns across 7 bases. Looked up from germline, CDR1 is MNHNS and CDR2 is SASEGT. The CDR3 is 18 residues long. With V trimmed by 4 bases and J by 9 bases, 23 bases remained unmatched.

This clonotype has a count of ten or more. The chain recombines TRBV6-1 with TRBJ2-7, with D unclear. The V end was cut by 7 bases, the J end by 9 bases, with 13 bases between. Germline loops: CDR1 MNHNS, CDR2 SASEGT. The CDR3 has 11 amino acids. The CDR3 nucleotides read TGTGCCAGCACCCTGGACGCTTTGCAGTACTTC. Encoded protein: CASTLDALQYF.

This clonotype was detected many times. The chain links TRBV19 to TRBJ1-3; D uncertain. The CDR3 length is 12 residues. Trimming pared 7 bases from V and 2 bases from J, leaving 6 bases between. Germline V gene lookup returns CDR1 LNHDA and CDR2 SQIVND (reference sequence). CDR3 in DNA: TGTGCCAGTACCACGGCTGGAAACACCATATATTTT. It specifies CASTTAGNTIYF.

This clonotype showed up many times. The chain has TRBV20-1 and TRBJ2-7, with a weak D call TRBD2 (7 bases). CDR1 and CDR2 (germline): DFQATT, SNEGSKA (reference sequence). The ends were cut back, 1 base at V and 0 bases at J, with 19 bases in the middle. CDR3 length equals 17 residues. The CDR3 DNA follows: TGCAGTGCTAGAGGGCTTGCTTTCGCGGGGGCCTCCTACGAGCAGTACTTC. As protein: CSARGLAFAGASYEQYF.

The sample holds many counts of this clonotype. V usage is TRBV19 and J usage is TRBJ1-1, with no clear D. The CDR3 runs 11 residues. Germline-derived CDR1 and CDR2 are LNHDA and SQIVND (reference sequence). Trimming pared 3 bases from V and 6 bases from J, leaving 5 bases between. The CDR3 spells CASSIAAEAFF. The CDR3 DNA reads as TGTGCCAGTAGTATCGCAGCTGAAGCTTTCTTT.

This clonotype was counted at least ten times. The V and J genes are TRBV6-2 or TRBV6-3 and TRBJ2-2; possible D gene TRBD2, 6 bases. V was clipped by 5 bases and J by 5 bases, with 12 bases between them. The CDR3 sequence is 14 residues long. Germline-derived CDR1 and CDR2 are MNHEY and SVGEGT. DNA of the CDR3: TGTGCCAGCAGTCAATCACGGGGGACCGGGGAGCTGTTTTTT. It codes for CASSQSRGTGELFF.

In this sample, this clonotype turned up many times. The CDR3 DNA sequence: TGTGCCAGCAGCCCCTTGAGGACGGAAGAAGCTTTCTTT. It translates to CASSPLRTEEAFF. The rearrangement links TRBV6-2 or TRBV6-3 to TRBJ1-1; no definite D call. V shed 6 bases and J shed 8 bases, with 16 bases lying between them. The CDR3 is made up of 13 amino acids. Germline V gives CDR1 MNHEY, CDR2 SVGEGT.

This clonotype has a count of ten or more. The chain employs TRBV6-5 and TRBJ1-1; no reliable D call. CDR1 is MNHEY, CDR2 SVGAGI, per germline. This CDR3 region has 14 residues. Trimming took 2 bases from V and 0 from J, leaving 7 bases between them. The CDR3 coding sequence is TGTGCCAGCAGTTACGGACCGTTGAACACTGAAGCTTTCTTT. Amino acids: CASSYGPLNTEAFF.

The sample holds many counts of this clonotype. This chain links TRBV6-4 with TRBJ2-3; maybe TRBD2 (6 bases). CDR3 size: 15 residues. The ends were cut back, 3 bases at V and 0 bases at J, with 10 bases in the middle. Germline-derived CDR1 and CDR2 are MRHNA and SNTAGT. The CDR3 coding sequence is TGTGCCAGCAGTGAAGGAGGGTCCAGCACAGATACGCAGTATTTT. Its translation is CASSEGGSSTDTQYF.

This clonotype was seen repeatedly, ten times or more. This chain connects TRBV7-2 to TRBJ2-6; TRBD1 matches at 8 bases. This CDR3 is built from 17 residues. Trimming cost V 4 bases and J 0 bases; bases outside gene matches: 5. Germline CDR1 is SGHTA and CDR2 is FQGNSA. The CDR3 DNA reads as TGTGCCAGCAGCTCACCCACAGGGGGCTCTGGGGCCAACGTCCTGACTTTC. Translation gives CASSSPTGGSGANVLTF.

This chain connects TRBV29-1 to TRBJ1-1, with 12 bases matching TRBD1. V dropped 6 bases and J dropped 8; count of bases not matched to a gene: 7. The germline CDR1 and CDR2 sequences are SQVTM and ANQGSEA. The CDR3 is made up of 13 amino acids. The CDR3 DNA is TGCAGCGTCGCCGGGACAGGGGGCCTAGAAGCTTTCTTT. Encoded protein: CSVAGTGGLEAFF.

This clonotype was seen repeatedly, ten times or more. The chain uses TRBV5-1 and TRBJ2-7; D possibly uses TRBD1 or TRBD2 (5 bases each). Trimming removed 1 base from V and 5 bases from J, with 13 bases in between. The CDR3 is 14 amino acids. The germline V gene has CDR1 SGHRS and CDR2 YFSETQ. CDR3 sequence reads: CASSLMGDGDEQYF. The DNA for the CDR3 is TGCGCCAGCAGCTTGATGGGGGACGGCGACGAGCAGTACTTC.

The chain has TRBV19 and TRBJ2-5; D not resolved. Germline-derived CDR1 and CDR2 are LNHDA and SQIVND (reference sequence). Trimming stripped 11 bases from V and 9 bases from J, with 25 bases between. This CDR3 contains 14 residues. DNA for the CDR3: TGTGCCGGAAAAATACCCGGACCAGAGAAAGCCCAGTACTTC. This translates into CAGKIPGPEKAQYF.

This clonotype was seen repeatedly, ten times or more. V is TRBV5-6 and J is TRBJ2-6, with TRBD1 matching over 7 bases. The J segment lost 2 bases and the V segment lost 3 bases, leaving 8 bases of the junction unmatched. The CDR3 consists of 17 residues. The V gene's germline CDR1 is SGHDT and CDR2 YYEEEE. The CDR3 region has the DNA TGTGCCAGCAGCTACCAGGGGGTTGCGACTGGGGCCAACGTCCTGACTTTC. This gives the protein CASSYQGVATGANVLTF.

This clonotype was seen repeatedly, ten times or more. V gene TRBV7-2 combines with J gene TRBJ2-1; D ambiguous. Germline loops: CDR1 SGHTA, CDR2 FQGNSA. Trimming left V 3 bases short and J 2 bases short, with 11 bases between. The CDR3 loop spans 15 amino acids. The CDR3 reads CASSFVRATYNEQFF. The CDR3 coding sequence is TGTGCCAGCAGCTTTGTCCGGGCCACCTACAATGAGCAGTTCTTC.

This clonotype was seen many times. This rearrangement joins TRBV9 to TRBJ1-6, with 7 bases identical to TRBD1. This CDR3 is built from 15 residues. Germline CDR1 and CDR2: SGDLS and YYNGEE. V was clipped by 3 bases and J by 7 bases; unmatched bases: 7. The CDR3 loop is CASSGRQGGNSPLHF. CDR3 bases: TGTGCCAGCAGCGGCCGACAGGGTGGGAATTCACCCCTCCACTTT. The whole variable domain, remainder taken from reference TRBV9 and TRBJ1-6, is DSGVTQTPKHLITATGQRVTLRCSPRSGDLSVYWYQQSLDQGLQFLIQYYNGEERAKGNILERFSAQQFPDLHSELNLSSLELGDSALYFCASSGRQGGNSPLHFGNGTRLTVT.

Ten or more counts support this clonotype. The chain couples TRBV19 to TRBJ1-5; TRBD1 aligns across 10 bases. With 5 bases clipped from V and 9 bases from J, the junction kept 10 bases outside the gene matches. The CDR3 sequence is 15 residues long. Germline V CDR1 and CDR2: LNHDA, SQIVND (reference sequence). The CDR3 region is CASSPGQGLSGPQHF. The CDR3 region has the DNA TGTGCCAGTAGTCCGGGACAGGGGCTATCAGGGCCCCAGCATTTT. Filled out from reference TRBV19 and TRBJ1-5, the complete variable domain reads DGGITQSPKYLFRKEGQNVTLSCEQNLNHDAMYWYRQDPGQGLRLIYYSQIVNDFQKGDIAEGYSVSREKKESFPLTVTSAQKNPTAFYLCASSPGQGLSGPQHFGDGTRLSIL.

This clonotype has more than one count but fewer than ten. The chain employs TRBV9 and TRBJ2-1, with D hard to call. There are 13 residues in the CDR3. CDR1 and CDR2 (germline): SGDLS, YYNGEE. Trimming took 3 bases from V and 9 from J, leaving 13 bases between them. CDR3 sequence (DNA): TGTGCCAGCAGCGCAGACCCCCTGGGTGAGCAGTTCTTC. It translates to CASSADPLGEQFF.

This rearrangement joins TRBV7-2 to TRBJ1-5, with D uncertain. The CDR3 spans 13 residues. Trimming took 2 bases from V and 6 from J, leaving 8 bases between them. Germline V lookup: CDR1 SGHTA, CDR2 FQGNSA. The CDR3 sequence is CASSLFLRQPQHF. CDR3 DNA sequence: TGTGCCAGCAGCTTATTTCTGCGTCAGCCCCAGCATTTT.

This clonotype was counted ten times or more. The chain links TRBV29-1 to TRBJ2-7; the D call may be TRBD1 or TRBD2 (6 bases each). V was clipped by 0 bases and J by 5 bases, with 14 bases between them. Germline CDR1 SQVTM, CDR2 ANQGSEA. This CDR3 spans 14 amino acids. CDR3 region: CSVEDRGENDEQYF. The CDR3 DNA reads TGCAGCGTTGAAGATAGGGGGGAGAACGACGAGCAGTACTTC.

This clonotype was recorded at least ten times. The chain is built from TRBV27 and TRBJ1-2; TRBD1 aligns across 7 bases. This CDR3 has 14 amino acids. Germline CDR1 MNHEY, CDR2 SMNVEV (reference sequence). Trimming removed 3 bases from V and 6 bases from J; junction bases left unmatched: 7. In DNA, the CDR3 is TGTGCCAGCAGTTTTGGGGGACAGTCACATGGCTACACCTTC. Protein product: CASSFGGQSHGYTF.

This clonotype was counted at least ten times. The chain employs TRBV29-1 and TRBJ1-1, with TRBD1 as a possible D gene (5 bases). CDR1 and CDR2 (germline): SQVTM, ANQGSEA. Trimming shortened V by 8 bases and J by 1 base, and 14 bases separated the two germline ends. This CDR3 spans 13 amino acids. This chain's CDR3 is CSLGPGGNTEAFF. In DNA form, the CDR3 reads TGCAGCCTTGGGCCCGGGGGGAACACTGAAGCTTTCTTT. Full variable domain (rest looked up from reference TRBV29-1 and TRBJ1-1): SAVISQKPSRDICQRGTSLTIQCQVDSQVTMMFWYRQQPGQSLTLIATANQGSEATYESGFVIDKFPISRPNLTFSTLTVSNMSPEDSSIYLCSLGPGGNTEAFFGQGTRLTVV.

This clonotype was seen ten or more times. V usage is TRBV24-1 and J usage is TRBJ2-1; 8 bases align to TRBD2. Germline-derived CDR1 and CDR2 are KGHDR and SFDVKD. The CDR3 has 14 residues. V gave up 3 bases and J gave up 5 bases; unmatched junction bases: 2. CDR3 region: CATSDSGSDNEQFF. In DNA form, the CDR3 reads TGTGCCACCAGTGATAGCGGGAGCGACAATGAGCAGTTCTTC.

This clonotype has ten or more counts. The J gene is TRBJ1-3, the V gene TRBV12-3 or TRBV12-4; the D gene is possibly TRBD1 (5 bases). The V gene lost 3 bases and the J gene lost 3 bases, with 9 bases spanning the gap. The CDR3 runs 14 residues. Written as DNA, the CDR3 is TGTGCCAGCAGTTTCGGGGCCGATGGAAACACCATATATTTT. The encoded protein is CASSFGADGNTIYF.

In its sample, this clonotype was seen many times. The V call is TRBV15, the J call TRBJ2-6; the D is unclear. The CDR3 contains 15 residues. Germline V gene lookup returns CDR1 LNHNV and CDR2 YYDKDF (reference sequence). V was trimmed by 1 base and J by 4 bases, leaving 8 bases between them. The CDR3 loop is CATSRVSSGANVLTF. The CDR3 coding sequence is TGTGCCACCAGCAGAGTCAGTTCCGGGGCCAACGTCCTGACTTTC.